This section outlines one T cell receptor beta chain sequence together with its context. The CDR3 is 14 residues long. V dropped 4 bases and J dropped 2; count of bases not matched to a gene: 5. The germline CDR1 and CDR2 sequences are MNHEY and SVGAGI. Profiling relied on immunoSEQ multiplex PCR, and the TCRdb table lists in-frame clones only, not all of them. The sample consists of approximately 80,000 clones, 98% of them appearing once. The data belong to a study of technical replicates of blood from several donors. The sample was T cells isolated from PBMCs. This receptor was taken from a human donor in good health. The V call is TRBV6-5, the J call TRBJ2-7; 7 positions match TRBD1. CDR3: CASSFVGQTYEQYF. The CDR3 DNA reads TGTGCCAGCAGTTTTGTGGGACAGACCTACGAGCAGTACTTC.